What follows are 11 T cell receptor beta chains derived from one specimen sequenced in a study of blood T cell repertoires in COVID-19. Only in-frame clones appear in the TCRdb table, and some are missing; sequencing was by immunoSEQ multiplex PCR. The table lists roughly 350,000 clones, 87% of them singletons. Sequencing was done on a sample of peripheral blood. The receptors originated from a woman between 50 and 59 years old with COVID-19, enrolled during active disease.

This chain connects TRBV5-1 to TRBJ2-7; a possible D gene is TRBD2 (6 bases). This CDR3 is 16 amino acids long. Deletions cut 4 bases from V and 6 bases from J, with 23 bases between. CDR1 is SGHRS, CDR2 YFSETQ, per germline. The CDR3 DNA reads TGCGCCAGCAGCCCTTACGGCGGGGTGGGATACGGCGAGCAGTACTTC. Translated: CASSPYGGVGYGEQYF. Together with reference TRBV5-1 and TRBJ2-7, the CDR3 gives the full variable domain: KAGVTQTPRYLIKTRGQQVTLSCSPISGHRSVSWYQQTPGQGLQFLFEYFSETQRNKGNFPGRFSGRQFSNSRSEMNVSTLELGDSALYLCASSPYGGVGYGEQYFGPGTRLTVT.

The genes are TRBV6-5 and TRBJ1-2; D might be TRBD1 (5 bases). V was cut by 0 bases and J by 8 bases, with 16 bases left in between. Per germline, CDR1 MNHEY and CDR2 SVGAGI. The CDR3 runs to 15 residues. CDR3 coding DNA: TGTGCCAGCAGTTACTCCCGCTCGGGGGTATTGGGCTACACCTTC. Translated, it gives CASSYSRSGVLGYTF.

This sequence joins TRBV14 and TRBJ2-3, with D tentatively TRBD1 (6 bases). This CDR3 is built from 14 residues. V shed 2 bases and J shed 4 bases, with 10 bases lying between them. In germline, CDR1 is SGHDN, CDR2 FVKESK. The CDR3 DNA reads as TGTGCCAGCAGCCAACGCCAGGGGTCAGATACGCAGTATTTT. Its translation: CASSQRQGSDTQYF.

The chain links TRBV9 to TRBJ1-6; tentatively, D is TRBD1 (5 bases). Per the germline V gene, CDR1 is SGDLS and CDR2 is YYNGEE. The CDR3 is 14 amino acids. The V and J ends lost 4 bases and 7 bases respectively, with 12 bases between them. This chain's CDR3 is CASSPGRTNSPLHF. The CDR3 DNA reads as TGTGCCAGCAGCCCAGGACGGACAAATTCACCCCTCCACTTT.

V usage is TRBV19 and J usage is TRBJ1-4, with D unclear. This CDR3 has 15 residues. CDR1 and CDR2 (germline): LNHDA, SQIVND (reference sequence). Trimming cost V 7 bases and J 0 bases, with 12 bases left between them. The CDR3 reads CASKAGDPTNEKLFF. The CDR3 DNA sequence: TGTGCCAGTAAGGCAGGCGACCCAACTAATGAAAAACTGTTTTTT. Variable domain in full (rest from reference TRBV19 and TRBJ1-4): DGGITQSPKYLFRKEGQNVTLSCEQNLNHDAMYWYRQDPGQGLRLIYYSQIVNDFQKGDIAEGYSVSREKKESFPLTVTSAQKNPTAFYLCASKAGDPTNEKLFFGSGTQLSVL.

The chain is built from TRBV5-1 and TRBJ1-1, with D perhaps matching TRBD1 (5 bases). The CDR3 loop spans 14 amino acids. V lost 3 bases and J lost 2, with 11 bases in between. Germline CDR1 SGHRS, CDR2 YFSETQ. This CDR3 reads CASSSRQPNTEAFF. In DNA form, the CDR3 reads TGCGCCAGCAGCTCTAGACAGCCTAACACTGAAGCTTTCTTT.

This chain connects TRBV5-4 to TRBJ2-2; no reliable D call. The CDR3 sequence is 15 residues long. Between the trimmed V and J ends, which lost 0 bases and 5 bases, there was a span of 11 bases. From germline, CDR1 is SGHNT and CDR2 YYREEE (reference sequence). The chain's CDR3 is CASSLDPVTTGELFF. The CDR3 nucleotides are TGTGCCAGCAGCTTGGATCCAGTCACGACCGGGGAGCTGTTTTTT.

The table lists this clone with a few counts. The chain couples TRBV7-2 to TRBJ2-7; weak D call: TRBD1 (5 bases). The V gene lost 6 bases and the J gene lost 3 bases, with 9 bases spanning the gap. Germline lookup yields CDR1 SGHTA and CDR2 FQGNSA. The CDR3 length is 12 residues. The CDR3 DNA is TGTGCCAGCAGGGGGCGGAACTACGAGCAGTACTTC. Translating it yields CASRGRNYEQYF.

The chain employs TRBV7-2 and TRBJ2-5, with 7 bases aligning to TRBD1. V lost 4 bases, J lost 1 base, and 9 bases stayed unmatched. This CDR3 region has 16 residues. Per the germline V gene, CDR1 is SGHTA and CDR2 is FQGNSA. The CDR3 reads CASSSPGQILQETQYF. The CDR3 DNA follows: TGTGCCAGCAGCTCTCCGGGACAGATCCTCCAAGAGACCCAGTACTTC.

J is TRBJ2-3 and V is TRBV4-1, with D uncertain. V lost 1 base and J 3 bases, leaving 8 bases between the germline ends. The CDR3 has 14 residues. Germline V gives CDR1 MGHRA, CDR2 YSYEKL. CDR3 region: CASSQAPGTDTQYF. In DNA form, the CDR3 reads TGCGCCAGCAGCCAAGCGCCCGGGACAGATACGCAGTATTTT.

V usage is TRBV24-1 and J usage is TRBJ2-3, with 8 bases matching TRBD2. The CDR3 length is 16 residues. Losses at the gene ends were 0 bases for V and 4 bases for J; bases not matched to a gene: 5. Looked up from germline, CDR1 is KGHDR and CDR2 is SFDVKD. CDR3: CATSDLSGSEADTQYF. The CDR3 DNA reads as TGTGCCACCAGTGATTTGAGCGGGAGTGAGGCAGATACGCAGTATTTT.